This entry lists 19 T cell receptor beta chains sequenced from one sample in a study of T cell responses to AZD1222 COVID-19 vaccine. Measured with immunoSEQ multiplex PCR; TCRdb has only the in-frame clones, and not every one. Counted here are some 130,000 clones, 85% to 90% occurring once; the ten biggest clones make up under 2.5%. The material sequenced was peripheral blood, taken on day 0 of AZD1222 vaccination. The receptors here all came from an adult in good health.

V is TRBV28 and J is TRBJ1-3; D remains ambiguous. V was cut by 7 bases and J by 4 bases, with 11 bases left in between. In germline, CDR1 is MDHEN, CDR2 SYDVKM. The length of the CDR3 is 13 residues. The CDR3 protein is CASTPDTGNTIYF. In nucleotides, the CDR3 is TGTGCCAGCACCCCTGACACAGGAAACACCATATATTTT.

This clone turned up a few times. The chain is built from TRBV7-2 and TRBJ1-2; TRBD1 might be the D (5 bases). V lost 1 base and J 7 bases, leaving 16 bases between the germline ends. Germline assignment: CDR1 SGHTA and CDR2 FQGNSA. This CDR3 has 15 residues. CDR3 sequence: CASSLDGQGNGGYTF. CDR3 coding DNA: TGTGCCAGCAGCTTAGATGGTCAGGGTAACGGTGGCTACACCTTC.

This chain links TRBV30 with TRBJ1-2, with no clear D. The CDR3 is 14 amino acids. The V and J ends lost 3 bases and 2 bases respectively, with 13 bases between them. Germline V gene data show CDR1 as GTSNPN and CDR2 as SVGIG (reference sequence). The CDR3 DNA sequence: TGTGCCTGGAGCTCCGGAGGAGTCAACTATGGCTACACCTTC. Translated: CAWSSGGVNYGYTF.

This chain uses TRBV5-1 with TRBJ2-1; D ambiguous. The CDR3 totals 16 residues. V was pared by 4 bases and J by 7 bases, with 21 bases between. The V gene's germline CDR1 is SGHRS and CDR2 YFSETQ. The CDR3: CASSRISLSPLNEQFF. DNA for the CDR3: TGCGCCAGCAGCCGCATTTCACTCTCCCCACTTAATGAGCAGTTCTTC.

J is TRBJ2-1 and V is TRBV28; 8 bases fit TRBD2. V lost 5 bases to trimming and J lost 4 bases; unmatched junction nucleotides: 13. Germline CDR1 MDHEN, CDR2 SYDVKM. The CDR3 loop spans 17 amino acids. The CDR3: CASSESPQRETYNEQFF. The CDR3 region has the DNA TGTGCCAGCAGTGAATCCCCCCAGCGGGAGACGTACAATGAGCAGTTCTTC. The full variable domain, rest sourced from reference TRBV28 and TRBJ2-1, is DVKVTQSSRYLVKRTGEKVFLECVQDMDHENMFWYRQDPGLGLRLIYFSYDVKMKEKGDIPEGYSVSREKKERFSLILESASTNQTSMYLCASSESPQRETYNEQFFGPGTRLTVL.

This clone appeared a single time. V usage is TRBV4-3 and J usage is TRBJ2-5, with D possibly being TRBD1 or TRBD2 (5 bases each). Germline V CDR1 and CDR2: LGHNA, YSLEER. Trimming took off 1 base at V and 5 bases at J, with 20 bases between the two ends. This CDR3 is 17 amino acids long. The CDR3 sequence is CASSQGLLPGSGETQYF. The CDR3 nucleotides are TGCGCCAGCAGCCAAGGCCTACTCCCGGGGTCAGGGGAGACCCAGTACTTC.

The sample holds a few counts of this clone. The V call is TRBV12-3 or TRBV12-4, the J call TRBJ1-6; D unclear. This CDR3 has 13 residues. Deletions cut 1 base from V and 7 bases from J, with 5 bases between. The DNA of the CDR3 is TGTGCCAGCAGTTTAGGGTCAAATTCACCCCTCCACTTT. Amino acid sequence: CASSLGSNSPLHF.

The chain employs TRBV7-9 and TRBJ2-7, with D unresolved. The CDR3 runs 12 residues. Trimming left V 1 base short and J 5 bases short, with 6 bases between. Germline V gene sequence: CDR1 SEHNR, CDR2 FQNEAQ (reference sequence). CDR3 in DNA: TGTGCCAGCAGCTTAGTCTGGGACGAGCAGTACTTC. Translation gives CASSLVWDEQYF.

V and J are TRBV5-1 and TRBJ2-5; D is ambiguous. Germline V lookup: CDR1 SGHRS, CDR2 YFSETQ. Between the trimmed V and J ends, which lost 2 bases and 1 base, there was a span of 9 bases. The CDR3 runs 14 residues. Written as DNA, the CDR3 is TGCGCCAGCAGCTTCGGACGGATCCAAGAGACCCAGTACTTC. It specifies CASSFGRIQETQYF.

CDR3 loop: CASSLGFWNTEAFF. CDR3 nucleotide sequence: TGTGCCAGCAGTTTAGGGTTCTGGAACACTGAAGCTTTCTTT. The chain is built from TRBV27 and TRBJ1-1, with D unclear. CDR3 length: 14 residues. CDR1 is MNHEY and CDR2 is SMNVEV in the germline V gene (reference sequence). The germline V and J ends were trimmed by 2 bases and 1 base, with 8 bases remaining between them.

This clone was detected only once. Here the CDR3 reads CASSNRDRDEQYF. The CDR3 bases are TGTGCCAGCAGCAACCGGGACAGGGACGAGCAGTACTTC. The chain carries TRBV5-4 and TRBJ2-7; TRBD1 aligns across 9 bases. The CDR3 extends over 13 amino acids. Germline values: CDR1 SGHNT, CDR2 YYREEE (reference sequence). The V gene end was trimmed by 4 bases and the J gene end by 5 bases; junction bases not matched to a gene: 4.

This rearrangement joins TRBV30 to TRBJ1-5; D is ambiguous. Germline CDR1 and CDR2: GTSNPN and SVGIG (reference sequence). Trimming left V 2 bases short and J 1 base short, with 9 bases between. CDR3 length equals 14 residues. In DNA, the CDR3 is TGTGCCTGGAGTATCCCGGCAAGCAATCAGCCCCAGCATTTT. It encodes CAWSIPASNQPQHF.

The rearrangement uses TRBV7-9 and TRBJ1-3, with 12 nucleotides matching TRBD1. In germline, CDR1 is SEHNR, CDR2 FQNEAQ (reference sequence). After removal of 6 bases from V and 1 base from J, the junction contained 1 base not matched to a gene. This CDR3 is built from 15 residues. DNA for the CDR3: TGTGCCAGCAGGGGACAGGGGGCTTCTGGAAACACCATATATTTT. It specifies CASRGQGASGNTIYF.

The rearrangement joins TRBV29-1 to TRBJ2-4, with D unresolved. CDR1 and CDR2 from the germline V gene are SQVTM and ANQGSEA. CDR3 length equals 12 residues. Trimming left V 4 bases short and J 8 bases short, with 12 bases between. The CDR3 reads CSVVWGMDIQYF. CDR3 DNA sequence: TGCAGCGTTGTTTGGGGTATGGACATTCAGTACTTC.

This clone turned up a few times. The CDR3 DNA reads TGTGCCAGCTCACCACCGGGAGGGGGCACGCAGCCCCAGCATTTT. The encoded protein is CASSPPGGGTQPQHF. V gene TRBV18 combines with J gene TRBJ1-5; 7 bases agree with TRBD1. The CDR3 spans 15 residues. Germline V CDR1 and CDR2: KGHSH, LQKENI. With V trimmed by 0 bases and J by 7 bases, 6 bases remained unmatched.

The gene calls are TRBV30 and TRBJ1-4, with D possibly being TRBD1 (6 bases). The CDR3 is 15 amino acids. From germline, CDR1 is GTSNPN and CDR2 SVGIG (reference sequence). V was pared by 1 base and J by 3 bases, with 12 bases between. The CDR3 DNA sequence: TGTGCCTGGAGTGGAACCAGGGGACCTAATGAAAAACTGTTTTTT. Translation: CAWSGTRGPNEKLFF.

This clone was counted a single time. The chain employs TRBV18 and TRBJ2-1; tentative D call: TRBD1 (6 bases). Trimming pared 10 bases from V and 7 bases from J, leaving 23 bases between. The germline CDR1 and CDR2 sequences are KGHSH and LQKENI. This CDR3 has 15 residues. CDR3 loop: CATQRKGTGLNEQFF. In DNA, the CDR3 is TGTGCCACCCAGAGGAAGGGTACAGGGCTGAATGAGCAGTTCTTC.

The rearrangement links TRBV19 to TRBJ1-1; D not resolved. The CDR3 extends over 16 amino acids. The germline gives CDR1 LNHDA, CDR2 SQIVND (reference sequence). Trimming took off 1 base at V and 4 bases at J, with 16 bases between the two ends. The CDR3 sequence is CASSIASRIWGTEAFF. The CDR3 DNA reads TGTGCCAGTAGTATAGCCTCTCGGATCTGGGGCACTGAAGCTTTCTTT.

The chain carries TRBV6-6 and TRBJ2-4; TRBD1 aligns across 9 bases. The germline CDR1 and CDR2 sequences are MNHNY and SVGAGI (reference sequence). The CDR3 is made up of 16 amino acids. The V gene end was trimmed by 5 bases and the J gene end by 1 base; junction bases not matched to a gene: 6. This CDR3 is CASSPTGGAAKNIQYF. The CDR3 bases are TGTGCCAGCAGTCCAACAGGGGGCGCGGCCAAAAACATTCAGTACTTC.